Here is one T cell receptor beta chain with its context. Germline V gives CDR1 SGHRS, CDR2 YFSETQ. The CDR3 is 18 residues long. J was trimmed by 2 bases and V by 0 bases; bases with no gene match: 6. This specimen belongs to a study of radiation and T cells in renal cell carcinoma. The time point here: blood 4 weeks post-SBRT, at nephrectomy. The sample's treatment: 15 Gy SBRT to primary tumor, nephrectomy 4 weeks later. Nephrectomy followed 15 Gy stereotactic body radiation by 4 weeks. The tumor was a clear cell renal cell carcinoma. Only in-frame clones appear in the TCRdb table, and some are missing; sequencing was by immunoSEQ multiplex PCR. The table records under 200,000 clones, about 85% of them present only once.

Material: blood, obtained from a patient whose treatment included radiotherapy and nephrectomy. The rearrangement joins TRBV5-1 to TRBJ2-3; 13 nucleotides align to TRBD2. This clonotype originated in a woman in her 50s with renal cell carcinoma. CDR3 DNA: TGCGCCAGCAGCTTGGCAACACTAGCGGGGGGGGACACAGATACGCAGTATTTT. It specifies CASSLATLAGGDTDTQYF.